Below, 11 T cell receptor beta chains from the same sample are listed, as sequenced in a study of cytomegalovirus exposure and HLA in healthy donors. Measured with immunoSEQ multiplex PCR; TCRdb has only the in-frame clones, and not every one. The repertoire holds under 75,000 clones, 95% to 97% seen once, with 1.5% to 2% in the top ten. Sequencing was performed on PBMCs. The source is a woman between 18 and 29 years old in good health and CMV-seropositive.

The rearrangement joins TRBV9 to TRBJ2-3, with TRBD1 matching over 8 bases. The CDR3 spans 15 residues. V dropped 4 bases and J dropped 5; count of bases not matched to a gene: 9. Germline lookup yields CDR1 SGDLS and CDR2 YYNGEE. In DNA, the CDR3 is TGTGCCAGCAGCTTAACCGGGACAGGTAAAGATACGCAGTATTTT. Translated, it gives CASSLTGTGKDTQYF.

As regards this clone: The junction shows a germline mismatch at one end, possibly a read error. The chain couples TRBV5-6 to TRBJ2-2; no firm D call. The CDR3 is 14 amino acids. Looked up from germline, CDR1 is SGHDT and CDR2 is YYEEEE. CDR3 residues: CASTLTPNTGELFF. CDR3 coding DNA: TGTGCCAGCACCTTGACACCTAACACCGGGGAGCTGTTTTTT.

The genes are TRBV6-6 and TRBJ1-5, with 7 bases aligning to TRBD1. The junction had 13 bases not matched to a gene; V was cut back by 7 bases and J by 4 bases. There are 16 residues in the CDR3. Germline V lookup: CDR1 MNHNY, CDR2 SVGAGI (reference sequence). The CDR3 loop reads CASTPRGRQGNQPQHF. CDR3 bases: TGTGCCAGCACCCCTAGGGGCCGACAGGGTAATCAGCCCCAGCATTTT.

V is TRBV6-1 and J is TRBJ1-5, with TRBD1 as a possible D gene (6 bases). Per the germline V gene, CDR1 is MNHNS and CDR2 is SASEGT. The CDR3 runs to 14 residues. The V gene lost 8 bases and the J gene lost 0 bases, with 11 bases spanning the gap. This chain's CDR3 is CASGQFHSNQPQHF. For the CDR3, the DNA is TGTGCCAGCGGACAGTTTCATAGCAATCAGCCCCAGCATTTT.

The genes are TRBV7-2 and TRBJ2-1; D unresolved. V dropped 3 bases and J dropped 5 bases, with 14 bases sitting between them. Germline V gives CDR1 SGHTA, CDR2 FQGNSA. The CDR3 contains 15 residues. The CDR3 spells CASSLARFDDNEQFF. Written as DNA, the CDR3 is TGTGCCAGCAGCTTGGCCCGATTCGATGACAATGAGCAGTTCTTC.

V gene TRBV7-9 combines with J gene TRBJ2-7; D is unclear. Germline V lookup: CDR1 SEHNR, CDR2 FQNEAQ (reference sequence). The CDR3 consists of 14 residues. V was shortened by 9 bases and J by 3 bases, with 18 bases between the two germline ends. The CDR3 coding sequence is TGTGCCAGTTCCAGACCGGGTGGGTACTACGAGCAGTACTTC. Its protein is CASSRPGGYYEQYF.

This rearrangement joins TRBV28 to TRBJ1-2; 11 bases align to TRBD1. CDR3 size: 15 residues. CDR1 and CDR2 from the germline V gene are MDHEN and SYDVKM. The V gene end was trimmed by 5 bases and the J gene end by 6 bases; junction bases not matched to a gene: 8. In DNA, the CDR3 is TGTGCCAGCAGTACTCGGGACAGGGGGACGAATGGCTACACCTTC. It translates to CASSTRDRGTNGYTF.

The V gene is TRBV30, the J gene TRBJ2-7, with 11 positions matching TRBD2. Germline V CDR1 and CDR2: GTSNPN, SVGIG (reference sequence). The CDR3 is made up of 16 amino acids. V dropped 4 bases and J dropped 3; count of bases not matched to a gene: 11. The CDR3 DNA follows: TGTGCCTGGACCGACCCCCTAGCGGGAGGCATCTACGAGCAGTACTTC. It is translated as CAWTDPLAGGIYEQYF.

J is TRBJ2-7 and V is TRBV19; 7 nucleotides line up with TRBD1. CDR1 is LNHDA, CDR2 SQIVND, per germline (reference sequence). J was trimmed by 7 bases and V by 4 bases; bases with no gene match: 7. The CDR3 length is 13 residues. The CDR3 here is CASSTTGSSEQYF. CDR3 bases: TGTGCCAGTAGTACGACAGGGTCGAGTGAGCAGTACTTC. The entire variable domain, with the rest obtained from reference TRBV19 and TRBJ2-7, is as follows: DGGITQSPKYLFRKEGQNVTLSCEQNLNHDAMYWYRQDPGQGLRLIYYSQIVNDFQKGDIAEGYSVSREKKESFPLTVTSAQKNPTAFYLCASSTTGSSEQYFGPGTRLTVT.

This rearrangement joins TRBV6-5 to TRBJ1-4; 9 bases agree with TRBD1. Germline lookup yields CDR1 MNHEY and CDR2 SVGAGI. This CDR3 comprises 15 residues. The junction had 6 bases not matched to a gene; V was cut back by 2 bases and J by 8 bases. CDR3 in DNA: TGTGCCAGCAGTTACCGACAGGGGGGGCAAGAAAAACTGTTTTTT. Amino acids: CASSYRQGGQEKLFF.

The chain is built from TRBV5-1 and TRBJ1-5, with D possibly matching TRBD1 (6 bases). This CDR3 spans 14 amino acids. V lost 2 bases and J 9 bases, leaving 15 bases between the germline ends. Germline V gives CDR1 SGHRS, CDR2 YFSETQ. The CDR3, as DNA: TGCGCCAGCAGCTTAACAGGGTCCTCGGGGCCCCAGCATTTT. Encoded protein: CASSLTGSSGPQHF.